This TCR beta chain was found in a study of T cells after yellow fever vaccination. This clonotype occurred many times. The antigen is unknown. The germline V gene has CDR1 SGHKS and CDR2 YYEKEE (reference sequence). Trimming stripped 1 base from V and 0 bases from J, with 12 bases between. The CDR3 runs 16 residues. Findings of the study overall: Relatively few clonotypes were ones that appeared in both CD4 and CD8 compartments.

Each CDR3 protein gets one entry after TCRdb re-called the 5' RACE reads with MiXCR. The sample shows around 140,000 distinct CDR3 sequences, 5% to 8% of them seen only once. This specimen was CD4+ T cells sorted from PBMCs, taken 10 days after the yellow fever booster vaccination. The sequence was obtained from a man aged 30 to 39 who received the YFV17D yellow fever vaccine. The rearrangement uses TRBV5-5 and TRBJ2-3; no clear D gene. Here the CDR3 DNA reads TGTGCCAGCAGCTTGCCATCGGGCTCGAGCACAGATACGCAGTATTTT. Residues: CASSLPSGSSTDTQYF.